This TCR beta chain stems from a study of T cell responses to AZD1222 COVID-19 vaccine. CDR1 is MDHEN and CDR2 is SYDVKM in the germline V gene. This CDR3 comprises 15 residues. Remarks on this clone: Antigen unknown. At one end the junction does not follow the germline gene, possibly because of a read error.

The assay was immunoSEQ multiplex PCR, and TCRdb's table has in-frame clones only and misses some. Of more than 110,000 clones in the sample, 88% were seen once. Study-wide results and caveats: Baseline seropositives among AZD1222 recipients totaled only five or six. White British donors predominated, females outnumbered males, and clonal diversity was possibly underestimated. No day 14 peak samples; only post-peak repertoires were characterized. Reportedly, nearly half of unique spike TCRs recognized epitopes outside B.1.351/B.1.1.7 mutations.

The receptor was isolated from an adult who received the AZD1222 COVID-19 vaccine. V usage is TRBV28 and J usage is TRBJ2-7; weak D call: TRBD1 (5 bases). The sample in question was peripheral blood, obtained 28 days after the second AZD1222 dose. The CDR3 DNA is TGTGCCAGCAGTTTAATCGACAGAATCTCCCACGAGCAGTACTTC. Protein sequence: CASSLIDRISHEQYF.